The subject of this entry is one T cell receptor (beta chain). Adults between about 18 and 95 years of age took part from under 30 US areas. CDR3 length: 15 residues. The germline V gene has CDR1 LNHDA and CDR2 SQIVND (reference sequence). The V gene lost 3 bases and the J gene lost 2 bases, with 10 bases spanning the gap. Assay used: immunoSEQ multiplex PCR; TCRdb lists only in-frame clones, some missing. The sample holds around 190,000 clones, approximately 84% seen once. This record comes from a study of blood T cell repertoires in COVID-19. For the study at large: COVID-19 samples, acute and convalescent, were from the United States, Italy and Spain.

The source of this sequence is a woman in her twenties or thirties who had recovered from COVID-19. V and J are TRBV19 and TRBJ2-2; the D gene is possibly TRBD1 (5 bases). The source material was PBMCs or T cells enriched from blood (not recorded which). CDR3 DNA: TGTGCCAGTAGTATCCGCAGGGCTAACACCGGGGAGCTGTTTTTT. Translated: CASSIRRANTGELFF.